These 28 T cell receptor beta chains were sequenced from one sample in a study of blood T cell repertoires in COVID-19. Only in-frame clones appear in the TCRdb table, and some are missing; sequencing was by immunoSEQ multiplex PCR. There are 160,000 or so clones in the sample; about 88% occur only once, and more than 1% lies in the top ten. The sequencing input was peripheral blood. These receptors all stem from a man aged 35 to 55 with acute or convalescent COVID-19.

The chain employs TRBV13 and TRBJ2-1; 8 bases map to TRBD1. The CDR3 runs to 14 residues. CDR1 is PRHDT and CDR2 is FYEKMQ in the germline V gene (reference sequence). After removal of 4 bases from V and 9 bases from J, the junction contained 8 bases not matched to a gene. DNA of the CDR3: TGTGCCAGCAGCTATAGAGACAGGGGATCTGAGCAGTTCTTC. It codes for CASSYRDRGSEQFF.

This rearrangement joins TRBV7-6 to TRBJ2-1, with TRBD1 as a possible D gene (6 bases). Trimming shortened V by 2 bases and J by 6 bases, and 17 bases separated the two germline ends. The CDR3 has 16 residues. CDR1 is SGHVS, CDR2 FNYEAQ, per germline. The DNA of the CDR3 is TGTGCCAGCAGCTTACGGATTTTGGGCAGGGGCAATGAGCAGTTCTTC. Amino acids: CASSLRILGRGNEQFF.

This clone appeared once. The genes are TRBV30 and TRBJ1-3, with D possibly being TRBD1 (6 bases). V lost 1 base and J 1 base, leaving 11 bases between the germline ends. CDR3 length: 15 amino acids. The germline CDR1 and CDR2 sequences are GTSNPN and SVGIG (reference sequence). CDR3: CAWSADRPSGNTIYF. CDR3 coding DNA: TGTGCCTGGAGTGCGGACAGACCGTCTGGAAACACCATATATTTT.

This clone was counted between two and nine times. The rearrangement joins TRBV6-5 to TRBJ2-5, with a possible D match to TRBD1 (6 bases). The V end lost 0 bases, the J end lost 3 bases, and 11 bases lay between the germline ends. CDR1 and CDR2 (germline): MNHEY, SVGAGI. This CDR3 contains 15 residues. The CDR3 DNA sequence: TGTGCCAGCAGTTACTCGAGTAACAGGGAAGAGACCCAGTACTTC. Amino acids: CASSYSSNREETQYF.

The CDR3 protein is CASSPGLAGGLAGLDEQFF. The CDR3 bases are TGTGCCAGCAGCCCTGGACTAGCGGGGGGGCTGGCGGGCTTGGATGAGCAGTTCTTC. V is TRBV9 and J is TRBJ2-1, with TRBD2 matching 15 bases. Germline V lookup: CDR1 SGDLS, CDR2 YYNGEE. J gave up 8 bases and V 4 bases, and 16 bases lay outside the gene matches. The CDR3 is 19 residues long.

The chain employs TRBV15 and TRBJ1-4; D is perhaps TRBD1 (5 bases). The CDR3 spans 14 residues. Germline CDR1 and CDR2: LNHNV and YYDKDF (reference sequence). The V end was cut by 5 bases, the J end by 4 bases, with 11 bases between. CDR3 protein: CATSASGFNEKLFF. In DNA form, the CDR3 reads TGTGCCACCAGCGCCTCAGGGTTTAATGAAAAACTGTTTTTT.

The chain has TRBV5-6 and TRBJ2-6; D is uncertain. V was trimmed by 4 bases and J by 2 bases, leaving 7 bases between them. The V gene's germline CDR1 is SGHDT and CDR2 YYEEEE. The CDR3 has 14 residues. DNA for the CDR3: TGTGCCAGCAGCCCCCCGGCTGGGGCCAACGTCCTGACTTTC. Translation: CASSPPAGANVLTF. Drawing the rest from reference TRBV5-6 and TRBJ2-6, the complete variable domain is DAGVTQSPTHLIKTRGQQVTLRCSPKSGHDTVSWYQQALGQGPQFIFQYYEEEERQRGNFPDRFSGHQFPNYSSELNVNALLLGDSALYLCASSPPAGANVLTFGAGSRLTVL.

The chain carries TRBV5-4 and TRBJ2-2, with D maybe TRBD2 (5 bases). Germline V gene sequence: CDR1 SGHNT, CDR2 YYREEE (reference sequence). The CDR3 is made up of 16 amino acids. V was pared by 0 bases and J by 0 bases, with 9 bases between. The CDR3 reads CASSLGGLTNTGELFF. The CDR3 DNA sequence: TGTGCCAGCAGCTTGGGCGGACTCACGAACACCGGGGAGCTGTTTTTT.

The CDR3, as DNA: TGCGCCAGCAGCGTACTACCGACTAGCGGGGGCCTCTCCTACGAGCAGTACTTC. Translated: CASSVLPTSGGLSYEQYF. The rearrangement uses TRBV5-1 and TRBJ2-7, with 12 bases matching TRBD2. CDR3 length equals 18 residues. The V gene end was trimmed by 4 bases and the J gene end by 0 bases; junction bases not matched to a gene: 11. CDR1 is SGHRS and CDR2 is YFSETQ in the germline V gene.

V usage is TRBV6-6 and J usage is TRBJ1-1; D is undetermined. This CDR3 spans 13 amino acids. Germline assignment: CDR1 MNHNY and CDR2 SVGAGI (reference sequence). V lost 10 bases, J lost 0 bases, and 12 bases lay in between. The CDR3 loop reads CAISSVLNTEAFF. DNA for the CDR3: TGTGCCATCTCTTCCGTTCTGAACACTGAAGCTTTCTTT.

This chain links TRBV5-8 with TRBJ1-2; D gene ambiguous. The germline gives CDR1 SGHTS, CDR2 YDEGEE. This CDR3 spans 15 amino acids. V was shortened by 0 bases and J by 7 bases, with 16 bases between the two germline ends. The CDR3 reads CASSLDGARGGGYTF. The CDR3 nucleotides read TGTGCCAGCAGCTTGGACGGTGCCCGTGGCGGTGGCTACACCTTC.

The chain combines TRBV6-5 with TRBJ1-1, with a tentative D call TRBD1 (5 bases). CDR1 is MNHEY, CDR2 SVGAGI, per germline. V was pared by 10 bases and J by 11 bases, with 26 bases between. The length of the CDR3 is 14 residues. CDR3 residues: CATQGGAGHKGAFF. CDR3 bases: TGTGCCACCCAAGGCGGTGCAGGGCACAAGGGGGCTTTCTTT.

Written as DNA, the CDR3 is TGTGCCAGCAGCGCCAACAGGGGCACCAACGTCCTGACTTTC. Its translation: CASSANRGTNVLTF. V and J are TRBV7-9 and TRBJ2-6, with 7 bases aligning to TRBD1. The V segment lost 5 bases and the J segment 8 bases; nucleotides outside the gene matches: 6. Germline CDR1 is SEHNR and CDR2 is FQNEAQ (reference sequence). This CDR3 spans 14 amino acids.

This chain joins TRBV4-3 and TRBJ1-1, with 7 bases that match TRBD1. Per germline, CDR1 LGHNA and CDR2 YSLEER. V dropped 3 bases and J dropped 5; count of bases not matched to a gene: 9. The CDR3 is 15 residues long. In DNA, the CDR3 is TGCGCCAGCAGCCAGACAGAAGGGGGCGCAACTGAAGCTTTCTTT. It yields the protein CASSQTEGGATEAFF.

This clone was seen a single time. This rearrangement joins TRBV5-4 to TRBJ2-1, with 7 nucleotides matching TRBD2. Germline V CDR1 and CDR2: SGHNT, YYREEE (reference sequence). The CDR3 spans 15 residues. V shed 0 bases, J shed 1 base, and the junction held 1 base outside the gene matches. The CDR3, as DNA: TGTGCCAGCAGCTTGGACGGGGGGTCCTACAATGAGCAGTTCTTC. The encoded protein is CASSLDGGSYNEQFF.

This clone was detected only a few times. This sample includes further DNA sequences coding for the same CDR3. The CDR3 loop is CASSELAGGRSTGELFF. The CDR3 DNA reads as TGTGCCAGTAGTGAACTAGCGGGGGGGCGAAGTACCGGGGAGCTGTTTTTT. This chain uses TRBV19 with TRBJ2-2, with TRBD2 identical over 13 bases. V dropped 5 bases and J dropped 5; count of bases not matched to a gene: 8. CDR1 and CDR2 from the germline V gene are LNHDA and SQIVND (reference sequence). This CDR3 has 17 amino acids. Full variable domain (outside the CDR3, taken from reference TRBV19 and TRBJ2-2): DGGITQSPKYLFRKEGQNVTLSCEQNLNHDAMYWYRQDPGQGLRLIYYSQIVNDFQKGDIAEGYSVSREKKESFPLTVTSAQKNPTAFYLCASSELAGGRSTGELFFGEGSRLTVL.

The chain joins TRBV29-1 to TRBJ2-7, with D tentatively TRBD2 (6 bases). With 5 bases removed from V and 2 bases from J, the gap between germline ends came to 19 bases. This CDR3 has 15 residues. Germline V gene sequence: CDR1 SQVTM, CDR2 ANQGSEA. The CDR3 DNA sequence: TGCAGCGTTTCCGGGACGGCCAGGAGGGCCTACGAGCAGTACTTC. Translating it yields CSVSGTARRAYEQYF.

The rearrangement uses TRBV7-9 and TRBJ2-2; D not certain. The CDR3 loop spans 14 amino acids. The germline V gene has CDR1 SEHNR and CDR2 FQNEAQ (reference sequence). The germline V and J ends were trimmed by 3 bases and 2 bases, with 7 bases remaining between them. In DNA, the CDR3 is TGTGCCAGCAGCTTTAACAGTAACACCGGGGAGCTGTTTTTT. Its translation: CASSFNSNTGELFF.

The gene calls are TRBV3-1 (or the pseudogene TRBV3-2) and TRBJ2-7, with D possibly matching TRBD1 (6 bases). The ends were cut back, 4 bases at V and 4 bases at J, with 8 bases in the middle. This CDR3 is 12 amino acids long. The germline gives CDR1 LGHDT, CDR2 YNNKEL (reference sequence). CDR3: CASSPGQYEQYF. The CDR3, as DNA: TGTGCCAGCAGCCCCGGACAGTACGAGCAGTACTTC.

The CDR3 DNA sequence: TGTGCTAGTGGTCCTCCGGGACTAGCGTCAGATACGCAGTATTTT. Protein: CASGPPGLASDTQYF. The chain uses TRBV12-5 and TRBJ2-3; 10 bases are shared with TRBD2. Losses at the gene ends were 5 bases for V and 4 bases for J; bases not matched to a gene: 6. Germline assignment: CDR1 LGHNT and CDR2 FRNRAP. The CDR3 is 15 residues long.

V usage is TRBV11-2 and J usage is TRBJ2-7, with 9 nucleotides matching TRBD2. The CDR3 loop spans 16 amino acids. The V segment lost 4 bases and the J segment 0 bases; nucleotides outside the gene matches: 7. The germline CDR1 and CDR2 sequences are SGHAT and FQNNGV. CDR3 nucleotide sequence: TGTGCCAGCAGCTCGGATTGGGGACTAGCCTCCTACGAGCAGTACTTC. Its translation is CASSSDWGLASYEQYF.

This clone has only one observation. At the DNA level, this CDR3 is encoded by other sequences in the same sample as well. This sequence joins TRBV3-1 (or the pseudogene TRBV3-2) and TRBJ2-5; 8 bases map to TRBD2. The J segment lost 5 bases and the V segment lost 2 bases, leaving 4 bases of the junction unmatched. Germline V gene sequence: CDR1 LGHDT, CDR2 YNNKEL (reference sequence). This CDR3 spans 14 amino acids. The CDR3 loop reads CASSQRGGGETQYF. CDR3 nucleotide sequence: TGTGCCAGCAGCCAACGGGGGGGCGGTGAGACCCAGTACTTC.

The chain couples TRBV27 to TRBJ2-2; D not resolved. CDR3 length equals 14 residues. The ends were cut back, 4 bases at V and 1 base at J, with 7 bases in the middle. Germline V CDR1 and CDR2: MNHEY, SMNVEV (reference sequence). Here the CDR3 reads CASSWQLNTGELFF. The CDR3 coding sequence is TGTGCCAGCAGTTGGCAGTTGAACACCGGGGAGCTGTTTTTT.

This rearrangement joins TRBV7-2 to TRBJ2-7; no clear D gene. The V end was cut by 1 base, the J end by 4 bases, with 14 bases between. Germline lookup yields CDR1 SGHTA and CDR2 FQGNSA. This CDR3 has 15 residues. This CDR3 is CASSLGGLNYYEQYF. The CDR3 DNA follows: TGTGCCAGCAGCTTAGGAGGTCTTAACTATTACGAGCAGTACTTC.

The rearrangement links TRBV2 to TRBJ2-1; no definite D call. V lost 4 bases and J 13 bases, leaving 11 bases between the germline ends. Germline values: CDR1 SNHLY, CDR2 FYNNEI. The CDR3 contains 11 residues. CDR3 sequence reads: CASSARDTQFF. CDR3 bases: TGTGCCAGCAGTGCGCGAGATACCCAGTTCTTC.

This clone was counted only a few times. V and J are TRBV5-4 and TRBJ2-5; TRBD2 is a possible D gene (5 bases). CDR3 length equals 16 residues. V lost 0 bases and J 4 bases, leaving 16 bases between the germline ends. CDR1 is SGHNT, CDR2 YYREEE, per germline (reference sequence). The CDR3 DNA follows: TGTGCCAGCAGCTTGGGAGGGCAAGCTCGGCGAGAGACCCAGTACTTC. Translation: CASSLGGQARRETQYF. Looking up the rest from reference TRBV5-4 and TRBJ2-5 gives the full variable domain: ETGVTQSPTHLIKTRGQQVTLRCSSQSGHNTVSWYQQALGQGPQFIFQYYREEENGRGNFPPRFSGLQFPNYSSELNVNALELDDSALYLCASSLGGQARRETQYFGPGTRLLVL.

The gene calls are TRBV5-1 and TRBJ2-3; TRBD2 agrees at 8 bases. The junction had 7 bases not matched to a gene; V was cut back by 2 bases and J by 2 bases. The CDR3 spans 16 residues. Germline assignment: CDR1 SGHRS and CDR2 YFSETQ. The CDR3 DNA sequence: TGCGCCAGCAGCTTTGGCGGGGGGTCCAACACAGATACGCAGTATTTT. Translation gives CASSFGGGSNTDTQYF.

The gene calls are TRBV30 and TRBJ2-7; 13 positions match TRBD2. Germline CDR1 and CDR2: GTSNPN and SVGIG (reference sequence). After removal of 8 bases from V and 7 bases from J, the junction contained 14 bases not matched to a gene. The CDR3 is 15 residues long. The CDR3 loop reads CAGTTGTSGVEEQYF. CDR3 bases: TGTGCCGGGACCACCGGGACTAGCGGGGTAGAGGAGCAGTACTTC.